The 25 T cell receptor beta chains given below trace back to one sample, sequenced in a study of blood T cell repertoires in COVID-19. Method: immunoSEQ multiplex PCR; TCRdb's copy keeps in-frame clones and lacks some. The table records about 350,000 clones, 89% of them present only once. The sequencing sample was made of peripheral blood. These receptors all come from a woman aged 55-75 years with COVID-19, enrolled during active disease.

The V call is TRBV12-5, the J call TRBJ1-3; the D gene is possibly TRBD1 (5 bases). From germline, CDR1 is LGHNT and CDR2 FRNRAP. CDR3 length: 14 amino acids. V lost 6 bases to trimming and J lost 4 bases, with 13 bases between them. This CDR3 reads CASGLTGPGNTIYF. Written as DNA, the CDR3 is TGTGCTAGTGGCCTCACAGGTCCAGGAAACACCATATATTTT. Variable domain in full (rest from reference TRBV12-5 and TRBJ1-3): DARVTQTPRHKVTEMGQEVTMRCQPILGHNTVFWYRQTMMQGLELLAYFRNRAPLDDSGMPKDRFSAEMPDATLATLKIQPSEPRDSAVYFCASGLTGPGNTIYFGEGSWLTVV.

The chain carries TRBV10-3 and TRBJ2-1, with 12 bases aligning to TRBD2. Trimming cost V 6 bases and J 9 bases; bases outside gene matches: 6. This CDR3 is built from 14 residues. Germline V gene lookup returns CDR1 ENHRY and CDR2 SYGVKD. The CDR3 reads CAIRGTSGSGEQFF. For the CDR3, the DNA is TGTGCCATCAGAGGGACTAGCGGGTCAGGTGAGCAGTTCTTC.

The chain employs TRBV25-1 and TRBJ1-6, with TRBD1 as a possible D gene (6 bases). V was trimmed by 9 bases and J by 7 bases, leaving 16 bases between them. The CDR3 runs to 14 residues. Germline V gene data show CDR1 as MGHDK and CDR2 as SYGVNS. CDR3 in amino acids: CASGRGASNSPLHF. The CDR3 DNA reads TGTGCCAGTGGCAGGGGTGCATCCAATTCACCCCTCCACTTT.

This chain links TRBV2 with TRBJ1-1, with D maybe TRBD1 (6 bases). CDR1 and CDR2 from the germline V gene are SNHLY and FYNNEI. The ends were cut back, 11 bases at V and 7 bases at J, with 17 bases in the middle. The CDR3 consists of 12 residues. CDR3 residues: CAGRTDNFEAFF. The CDR3 DNA reads as TGTGCCGGAAGGACAGACAACTTTGAAGCTTTCTTT. The full variable domain, its missing parts supplied by reference TRBV2 and TRBJ1-1, is EPEVTQTPSHQVTQMGQEVILRCVPISNHLYFYWYRQILGQKVEFLVSFYNNEISEKSEIFDDQFSVERPDGSNFTLKIRSTKLEDSAMYFCAGRTDNFEAFFGQGTRLTVV.

J is TRBJ1-6 and V is TRBV2; a possible D gene is TRBD1 (5 bases). The germline V and J ends were trimmed by 6 bases and 4 bases, with 16 bases remaining between them. Germline CDR1 SNHLY, CDR2 FYNNEI. The CDR3 is 16 amino acids. CDR3 nucleotide sequence: TGTGCCAGCAGATCCACCCGGGGGGGTTATAATTCACCCCTCCACTTT. Residues: CASRSTRGGYNSPLHF.

This clone was detected only once. CDR3 bases: TGTGCCAGCAGCTTAGGGCCGGGAAGCAGCACCTACGAGCAGTACTTC. Translation: CASSLGPGSSTYEQYF. The gene calls are TRBV11-2 and TRBJ2-7; weak D call: TRBD2 (5 bases). The CDR3 sequence is 16 residues long. Germline loops: CDR1 SGHAT, CDR2 FQNNGV. V lost 1 base, J lost 2 bases, and 15 bases lay in between.

This chain links TRBV2 with TRBJ1-5; TRBD1 matches 7 bases. From germline, CDR1 is SNHLY and CDR2 FYNNEI. V was pared by 6 bases and J by 3 bases, with 5 bases of the junction left unmatched. This CDR3 has 14 amino acids. The CDR3 DNA sequence: TGTGCCAGCAGACGGGGACAGACCAATCAGCCCCAGCATTTT. Translation gives CASRRGQTNQPQHF. The complete variable domain, with remaining parts taken from reference TRBV2 and TRBJ1-5, reads EPEVTQTPSHQVTQMGQEVILRCVPISNHLYFYWYRQILGQKVEFLVSFYNNEISEKSEIFDDQFSVERPDGSNFTLKIRSTKLEDSAMYFCASRRGQTNQPQHFGDGTRLSIL.

This sequence joins TRBV29-1 and TRBJ1-2, with 9 bases matching TRBD1. J lost 7 bases, V lost 4 bases, and 19 bases had no gene match. The CDR3 extends over 17 amino acids. CDR1 and CDR2 from the germline V gene are SQVTM and ANQGSEA. The CDR3 reads CSVAPPGTGQGITGYTF. CDR3 nucleotides: TGCAGCGTTGCTCCCCCGGGTACCGGACAGGGGATTACTGGCTACACCTTC.

The V and J genes are TRBV5-1 and TRBJ2-2; 12 bases fit TRBD2. Per germline, CDR1 SGHRS and CDR2 YFSETQ. The CDR3 loop spans 15 amino acids. V dropped 1 base and J dropped 7; count of bases not matched to a gene: 2. The CDR3 DNA is TGCGCCAGCAGCTTGACTAGCGGGGGGCTCGGGGAGCTGTTTTTT. It is translated as CASSLTSGGLGELFF.

The rearrangement uses TRBV6-5 and TRBJ2-2; 7 positions match TRBD1. The CDR3 has 13 residues. In germline, CDR1 is MNHEY, CDR2 SVGAGI. With 8 bases clipped from V and 13 bases from J, the junction kept 13 bases outside the gene matches. The CDR3 region is CASYLRQDRSLFF. CDR3 in DNA: TGTGCCAGCTACCTTAGGCAGGACAGGTCGCTGTTTTTT.

The chain is built from TRBV5-4 and TRBJ1-1; D gene uncertain. Looked up from germline, CDR1 is SGHNT and CDR2 is YYREEE (reference sequence). V lost 4 bases and J 0 bases, leaving 13 bases between the germline ends. The CDR3 loop spans 15 amino acids. The DNA for the CDR3 is TGTGCCAGCAGCCAAGGAGGAGGTATGAACACTGAAGCTTTCTTT. It specifies CASSQGGGMNTEAFF.

About this clone: This same CDR3 is encoded by further DNA sequences in the sample. The chain joins TRBV20-1 to TRBJ1-1; the match to TRBD1 covers 9 bases. V was clipped by 6 bases and J by 8 bases; unmatched bases: 4. Germline V gene data show CDR1 as DFQATT and CDR2 as SNEGSKA (reference sequence). There are 11 residues in the CDR3. CDR3 sequence reads: CSARDRAEAFF. The CDR3 DNA is TGCAGTGCGCGGGACAGGGCCGAAGCTTTCTTT.

This clone appeared once. J is TRBJ1-2 and V is TRBV19; TRBD1 aligns across 12 bases. The CDR3 has 14 amino acids. Germline CDR1 and CDR2: LNHDA and SQIVND (reference sequence). J gave up 6 bases and V 5 bases, and 4 bases lay outside the gene matches. The CDR3 sequence: CASSLGQGAHGYTF. CDR3 coding DNA: TGTGCCAGTAGTCTGGGACAGGGGGCGCATGGCTACACCTTC.

The J gene is TRBJ2-3, the V gene TRBV3-1 (or the pseudogene TRBV3-2); TRBD1 matches at 9 bases. This CDR3 region has 15 residues. The germline V gene has CDR1 LGHDT and CDR2 YNNKEL (reference sequence). V trimming: 5 bases; J trimming: 4 bases; junction bases outside the gene matches: 7. CDR3 DNA: TGTGCCAGCAGCTTAAGGGGACAGGGTGCAGATACGCAGTATTTT. Translation: CASSLRGQGADTQYF.

Written as DNA, the CDR3 is TGTGCCAGCAGCCCCGAGGGAGGGTGGAATGGTATCGGCTACACCTTC. This codes for CASSPEGGWNGIGYTF. V usage is TRBV7-9 and J usage is TRBJ1-2; no reliable D call. This CDR3 is built from 16 residues. V shed 5 bases and J shed 8 bases, with 24 bases lying between them. CDR1 and CDR2 from the germline V gene are SEHNR and FQNEAQ (reference sequence).

This rearrangement joins TRBV2 to TRBJ2-2; D call uncertain. Per the germline V gene, CDR1 is SNHLY and CDR2 is FYNNEI. V was clipped by 5 bases and J by 6 bases, with 13 bases between them. The CDR3 extends over 14 amino acids. Here the CDR3 reads CASSLLTMAGELFF. For the CDR3, the DNA is TGTGCCAGCAGTCTACTTACCATGGCCGGGGAGCTGTTTTTT.

J is TRBJ1-2 and V is TRBV7-2; the D gene is possibly TRBD1 (6 bases). The V gene lost 3 bases and the J gene lost 4 bases, with 6 bases spanning the gap. The CDR3 length is 12 residues. CDR1 is SGHTA and CDR2 is FQGNSA in the germline V gene. CDR3 protein: CASSLTGYGYTF. The CDR3 bases are TGTGCCAGCAGCTTGACAGGCTATGGCTACACCTTC.

The V gene is TRBV19, the J gene TRBJ1-5, with 10 nucleotides matching TRBD1. Germline V gene data show CDR1 as LNHDA and CDR2 as SQIVND (reference sequence). The CDR3 spans 16 residues. Trimming removed 4 bases from V and 2 bases from J; junction bases left unmatched: 5. DNA for the CDR3: TGTGCCAGTAGTAAGGGGACAGGGGTCGGCAATCAGCCCCAGCATTTT. Translated: CASSKGTGVGNQPQHF.

The chain uses TRBV30 and TRBJ2-3; 9 bases map to TRBD2. The J segment lost 6 bases and the V segment lost 3 bases, leaving 10 bases of the junction unmatched. The length of the CDR3 is 15 residues. Germline CDR1 and CDR2: GTSNPN and SVGIG (reference sequence). Written as DNA, the CDR3 is TGTGCCTGGAGGGGAGATAGCGGGGGCTGGGATACGCAGTATTTT. Its protein product is CAWRGDSGGWDTQYF.

The gene calls are TRBV14 and TRBJ2-3, with 7 bases identical to TRBD2. Germline trimming cut 5 bases from V and 1 base from J; bases unmatched to any gene: 6. This CDR3 has 15 residues. The germline V gene has CDR1 SGHDN and CDR2 FVKESK. CDR3 residues: CASSSRAGGTDTQYF. The CDR3 bases are TGTGCCAGCAGCTCCCGTGCGGGGGGCACAGATACGCAGTATTTT.

The chain joins TRBV7-3 to TRBJ2-2; D gene ambiguous. The CDR3 extends over 14 amino acids. In germline, CDR1 is SGHTA, CDR2 FQGTGA. Trimming took 7 bases from V and 8 from J, leaving 17 bases between them. CDR3 amino acids: CASTPHTETGELFF. DNA of the CDR3: TGTGCCAGCACCCCCCATACAGAGACAGGGGAGCTGTTTTTT.

This CDR3 reads CASSPATGPRKEPQHF. The CDR3 DNA reads as TGTGCCAGCTCACCGGCAACAGGGCCCCGCAAAGAGCCCCAGCATTTT. The rearrangement uses TRBV18 and TRBJ1-5; perhaps TRBD1 as D (6 bases). Germline V CDR1 and CDR2: KGHSH, LQKENI. This CDR3 is built from 16 residues. Trimming removed 3 bases at V and 8 bases at J, with 20 bases between.

The rearrangement joins TRBV5-1 to TRBJ1-3, with 10 bases identical to TRBD1. J was trimmed by 4 bases and V by 3 bases; bases with no gene match: 7. CDR3 length equals 16 residues. CDR1 is SGHRS, CDR2 YFSETQ, per germline. The CDR3 sequence: CASSSGGTGDGNTIYF. CDR3 DNA: TGCGCCAGCAGCTCTGGAGGGACAGGGGACGGAAACACCATATATTTT.

The chain uses TRBV5-8 and TRBJ2-3; TRBD1 is a possible D gene (6 bases). This CDR3 comprises 17 residues. V was trimmed by 1 base and J by 1 base, leaving 16 bases between them. CDR1 SGHTS and CDR2 YDEGEE come from the germline V gene. CDR3 protein: CASSLSLQGLGTDTQYF. CDR3 coding DNA: TGTGCCAGCAGCTTGAGTCTCCAGGGGCTGGGCACAGATACGCAGTATTTT.

This CDR3 is CASSNIRPGGGAYNEQFF. The DNA for the CDR3 is TGTGCCAGTAGTAACATAAGGCCAGGCGGGGGGGCCTACAATGAGCAGTTCTTC. The chain employs TRBV19 and TRBJ2-1, with 9 bases fitting TRBD2. The V segment lost 4 bases and the J segment 2 bases; nucleotides outside the gene matches: 12. This CDR3 contains 18 residues. Germline CDR1 reads LNHDA; CDR2 reads SQIVND (reference sequence).